One sample yielded the 21 T cell receptor beta chains listed below, sequenced in a study of CD8 T cells in Susac syndrome. Reverse transcription of about 0.45 to 1 ug RNA was performed with random hexamers. TCRdb reprocessed the immunoSEQ multiplex PCR reads via MiXCR and lists one record per CDR3 protein. The table records 210,000 or so distinct CDR3 sequences, about 95% of them present only once. The specimen sequenced was CD4+ T cells from PBMCs. The receptors were sampled from a human donor with Susac syndrome.

The chain recombines TRBV11-2 with TRBJ2-1, with D possibly matching TRBD2 (5 bases). The CDR3 totals 15 residues. Trimming stripped 4 bases from V and 3 bases from J, with 13 bases between. Germline lookup yields CDR1 SGHAT and CDR2 FQNNGV. The CDR3 bases are TGTGCCAGCAGCTCTCTAGCCAATTTCTACAATGAGCAGTTCTTC. Protein product: CASSSLANFYNEQFF.

The V and J genes are TRBV3-1 and TRBJ2-5, with 8 bases fitting TRBD1. CDR1 and CDR2 (germline): LGHDT, YNNKEL (reference sequence). After removal of 2 bases from V and 5 bases from J, the junction contained 10 bases not matched to a gene. The CDR3 totals 16 residues. The CDR3 protein is CASSQLPGGRLETQYF. In DNA form, the CDR3 reads TGTGCCAGCAGCCAACTACCAGGGGGCAGGTTGGAGACCCAGTACTTC.

The rearrangement uses TRBV7-2 and TRBJ1-1; no firm D call. CDR3 length: 14 residues. The V end lost 5 bases, the J end lost 4 bases, and 14 bases lay between the germline ends. Germline V CDR1 and CDR2: SGHTA, FQGNSA. CDR3: CASSADGYGTEAFF. CDR3 sequence (DNA): TGTGCCAGCAGCGCGGACGGGTACGGCACTGAAGCTTTCTTT.

The sample holds one count of this clonotype. CDR3 residues: CSAAQAPEQYF. CDR3 bases: TGCAGTGCTGCCCAGGCCCCCGAGCAGTACTTC. This chain links TRBV20-1 with TRBJ2-7; D not certain. CDR1 DFQATT and CDR2 SNEGSKA come from the germline V gene (reference sequence). V was cut by 5 bases and J by 6 bases, with 11 bases left in between. The CDR3 totals 11 residues.

This chain connects TRBV4-3 to TRBJ2-1; TRBD1 matches at 9 bases. There are 14 residues in the CDR3. The germline gives CDR1 LGHNA, CDR2 YSLEER. With 4 bases clipped from V and 6 bases from J, the junction kept 4 bases outside the gene matches. The CDR3 DNA follows: TGCGCCAGCAGCCGGACAGGGGTTCGCAATGAGCAGTTCTTC. Protein product: CASSRTGVRNEQFF.

The V and J genes are TRBV6-2 or TRBV6-3 and TRBJ2-2, with D perhaps given as TRBD1 or TRBD2 (5 bases each). In germline, CDR1 is MNHEY, CDR2 SVGEGT. V dropped 6 bases and J dropped 7 bases, with 21 bases sitting between them. CDR3 length equals 16 residues. Written as DNA, the CDR3 is TGTGCCAGCAGCCCCGCGGAGCGGCAAAGGGGCGGGGAGCTGTTTTTT. It translates to CASSPAERQRGGELFF.

This sequence joins TRBV6-2 or TRBV6-3 and TRBJ2-3; 10 bases map to TRBD2. CDR1 MNHEY and CDR2 SVGEGT come from the germline V gene. The CDR3 is 15 amino acids. V lost 7 bases and J lost 0; bases outside the gene matches: 4. The CDR3 DNA follows: TGTGCCAGCATTCGAGCGGGGGGGAGCACAGATACGCAGTATTTT. The encoded protein is CASIRAGGSTDTQYF.

This chain uses TRBV24-1 with TRBJ2-2; perhaps TRBD2 as D (7 bases). CDR1 and CDR2 (germline): KGHDR, SFDVKD. The germline V and J ends were trimmed by 12 bases and 3 bases, with 13 bases remaining between them. The CDR3 spans 13 residues. The CDR3 sequence is CASRGADTGELFF. The CDR3 nucleotides are TGTGCCTCTCGGGGGGCCGACACCGGGGAGCTGTTTTTT.

This clonotype came up a few times. The DNA for the CDR3 is TGTGCCAGCAGCCTGGGACTAGCGGGGGCGAGGGAGACCCAGTACTTC. Translated, it gives CASSLGLAGARETQYF. J is TRBJ2-5 and V is TRBV11-2, with 14 bases fitting TRBD2. Germline V gives CDR1 SGHAT, CDR2 FQNNGV. The CDR3 contains 16 residues. With V trimmed by 5 bases and J by 5 bases, 7 bases remained unmatched.

The V and J genes are TRBV3-1 and TRBJ2-1, with unresolved D. This CDR3 is built from 13 residues. The germline V gene has CDR1 LGHDT and CDR2 YNNKEL (reference sequence). V was clipped by 0 bases and J by 7 bases, with 7 bases between them. For the CDR3, the DNA is TGTGCCAGCAGCCAAGACGTGGCGAATGAGCAGTTCTTC. Amino acid sequence: CASSQDVANEQFF.

The rearrangement uses TRBV29-1 and TRBJ1-4; D is undetermined. This CDR3 comprises 13 residues. Germline V CDR1 and CDR2: SQVTM, ANQGSEA. V lost 5 bases to trimming and J lost 1 base, with 8 bases between them. This CDR3 is CSVLPRTNEKLFF. CDR3 DNA sequence: TGCAGCGTTCTCCCCAGAACTAATGAAAAACTGTTTTTT.

This chain links TRBV20-1 with TRBJ1-6; D is unclear. The V end was cut by 7 bases, the J end by 2 bases, with 18 bases between. CDR1 and CDR2 (germline): DFQATT, SNEGSKA (reference sequence). The CDR3 totals 16 residues. CDR3 in amino acids: CSVASGVAPYNSPLHF. The CDR3 DNA follows: TGCAGTGTAGCCAGCGGGGTTGCGCCCTATAATTCACCCCTCCACTTT.

This chain's CDR3 is CASGDRKYEQYF. The CDR3 coding sequence is TGTGCCAGTGGGGACAGAAAGTACGAGCAGTACTTC. The chain links TRBV6-5 to TRBJ2-7; 7 bases line up with TRBD1. Germline lookup yields CDR1 MNHEY and CDR2 SVGAGI. The CDR3 is 12 residues long. Unmatched junction bases numbered 6, after V lost 9 bases and J lost 4 bases.

The chain couples TRBV2 to TRBJ2-2; maybe TRBD1 (6 bases). CDR3 length: 18 residues. Germline loops: CDR1 SNHLY, CDR2 FYNNEI. Trimming shortened V by 4 bases and J by 0 bases, and 18 bases separated the two germline ends. As DNA, the CDR3 is TGTGCCAGCAGTGTCTTTTTCAGGGGACGAACGAACACCGGGGAGCTGTTTTTT. Amino acid sequence: CASSVFFRGRTNTGELFF.

The chain carries TRBV6-5 and TRBJ2-7; 10 nucleotides match TRBD1. The junction had 6 bases not matched to a gene; V was cut back by 5 bases and J by 2 bases. The germline gives CDR1 MNHEY, CDR2 SVGAGI. The CDR3 length is 15 residues. The CDR3 coding sequence is TGTGCCAGCAGTAAGGGACAGGGGATAGCCTACGAGCAGTACTTC. It translates to CASSKGQGIAYEQYF.

This clonotype was seen a single time. The rearrangement joins TRBV6-2 or TRBV6-3 to TRBJ2-1; 14 positions agree with TRBD2. Germline values: CDR1 MNHEY, CDR2 SVGEGT. This CDR3 contains 15 residues. Trimming cost V 6 bases and J 7 bases; bases outside gene matches: 5. The CDR3 DNA is TGTGCCAGCAGCCGGACTAGCGGGGGGCCGAATGAGCAGTTCTTC. Translation: CASSRTSGGPNEQFF.

This clonotype was seen a handful of times. The J gene is TRBJ2-3, the V gene TRBV28; the match to TRBD2 covers 9 bases. V was clipped by 6 bases and J by 1 base; unmatched bases: 2. Germline-derived CDR1 and CDR2 are MDHEN and SYDVKM. CDR3 length: 14 amino acids. The DNA for the CDR3 is TGTGCCAGCAGACGCGGGGGGGGCACAGATACGCAGTATTTT. It specifies CASRRGGGTDTQYF.

The CDR3 nucleotides read TGCAGTGCTCAGGGGAGGCAGGGGGGAGTCACTGAAGCTTTCTTT. Translating gives CSAQGRQGGVTEAFF. The rearrangement uses TRBV20-1 and TRBJ1-1; 7 nucleotides align to TRBD1. The CDR3 sequence is 15 residues long. Germline V gene lookup returns CDR1 DFQATT and CDR2 SNEGSKA (reference sequence). V trimming: 5 bases; J trimming: 4 bases; junction bases outside the gene matches: 13.

J is TRBJ1-1 and V is TRBV20-1, with D unclear. Looked up from germline, CDR1 is DFQATT and CDR2 is SNEGSKA (reference sequence). V shed 1 base and J shed 10 bases, with 13 bases lying between them. This CDR3 comprises 12 residues. The CDR3 region has the DNA TGCAGTGCTAGAGGTACGGGCAGGCGAGCTTTCTTT. This gives the protein CSARGTGRRAFF.

This clonotype was recorded only once. J is TRBJ2-7 and V is TRBV20-1; 8 bases agree with TRBD1. The CDR3 spans 13 residues. Germline CDR1 reads DFQATT; CDR2 reads SNEGSKA (reference sequence). V dropped 0 bases and J dropped 9; count of bases not matched to a gene: 7. Here the CDR3 reads CSARDPGGEAQYF. In DNA form, the CDR3 reads TGCAGTGCTAGAGACCCAGGGGGCGAGGCGCAGTACTTC.

This sequence joins TRBV27 and TRBJ2-6; D is perhaps TRBD2 (6 bases). CDR1 and CDR2 (germline): MNHEY, SMNVEV (reference sequence). This CDR3 is 15 amino acids long. The V gene lost 7 bases and the J gene lost 4 bases, with 14 bases spanning the gap. In nucleotides, the CDR3 is TGTGCCAGCAACGATGGGGGGAAAGGGGCCAACGTCCTGACTTTC. It encodes CASNDGGKGANVLTF.